Shown below are 22 T cell receptor beta chains from a single sample sequenced in a study of cytotoxic CD8 clonotypes in ibrutinib-treated CLL. The assay was immunoSEQ multiplex PCR, and TCRdb's table has in-frame clones only and misses some. This table holds under 35,000 clones, approximately 71% found once. Here the sequenced sample was PBMCs, taken after 24 months of ibrutinib treatment. These receptors were collected from a human donor with chronic lymphocytic leukemia.

The rearrangement links TRBV4-3 to TRBJ1-3, with D possibly matching TRBD1 (6 bases). This CDR3 comprises 16 residues. V was shortened by 0 bases and J by 2 bases, with 11 bases between the two germline ends. Looked up from germline, CDR1 is LGHNA and CDR2 is YSLEER. The CDR3 DNA is TGCGCCAGCAGCCAAGATTGGGGGCTTGCTGGAAACACCATATATTTT. This codes for CASSQDWGLAGNTIYF.

The chain has TRBV18 and TRBJ2-2; D gene ambiguous. Trimming left V 0 bases short and J 1 base short, with 9 bases between. The CDR3 spans 16 residues. CDR1 and CDR2 from the germline V gene are KGHSH and LQKENI. This chain's CDR3 is CASSPPENWNTGELFF. The CDR3 DNA is TGTGCCAGCTCACCACCGGAGAATTGGAACACCGGGGAGCTGTTTTTT. Based on the CDR3 plus reference TRBV18 and TRBJ2-2, the full variable domain is NAGVMQNPRHLVRRRGQEARLRCSPMKGHSHVYWYRQLPEEGLKFMVYLQKENIIDESGMPKERFSAEFPKEGPSILRIQQVVRGDSAAYFCASSPPENWNTGELFFGEGSRLTVL.

V is TRBV6-1 and J is TRBJ1-5; D not resolved. Germline V gives CDR1 MNHNS, CDR2 SASEGT. The CDR3 is made up of 14 amino acids. Trimming stripped 2 bases from V and 3 bases from J, with 8 bases between. CDR3 in DNA: TGTGCCAGCAGTGAACGACAAAACAATCAGCCCCAGCATTTT. Its protein is CASSERQNNQPQHF.

The chain is built from TRBV5-1 and TRBJ2-3; no reliable D call. Trimming pared 3 bases from V and 2 bases from J, leaving 4 bases between. This CDR3 has 12 residues. Per germline, CDR1 SGHRS and CDR2 YFSETQ. The CDR3 sequence: CASSSTTDTQYF. Written as DNA, the CDR3 is TGCGCCAGCAGCTCCACCACAGATACGCAGTATTTT.

The chain couples TRBV15 to TRBJ2-1, with TRBD1 as a possible D gene (6 bases). V lost 8 bases and J lost 13, with 18 bases in between. Germline V gives CDR1 LNHNV, CDR2 YYDKDF (reference sequence). The CDR3 totals 12 residues. CDR3 protein: CATGIWGRVQFF. In DNA form, the CDR3 reads TGTGCCACCGGGATCTGGGGGCGGGTCCAGTTCTTC.

The V and J genes are TRBV19 and TRBJ2-7; D possibly corresponds to TRBD1 (5 bases). V dropped 6 bases and J dropped 0 bases, with 18 bases sitting between them. This CDR3 is 16 amino acids long. Germline V gene sequence: CDR1 LNHDA, CDR2 SQIVND (reference sequence). Here the CDR3 reads CASSRVGALSSYEQYF. The CDR3 DNA reads TGTGCCAGTAGCCGGGTTGGGGCCCTGAGCTCCTACGAGCAGTACTTC.

DNA of the CDR3: TGTGCCAGCAGTCGACAGGGGAATCAGCCCCAGCATTTT. This translates into CASSRQGNQPQHF. The chain recombines TRBV11-2 with TRBJ1-5; 8 bases agree with TRBD1. Germline CDR1 is SGHAT and CDR2 is FQNNGV. Germline trimming cut 6 bases from V and 4 bases from J; bases unmatched to any gene: 2. This CDR3 region has 13 residues.

CDR3 sequence reads: CASRRGTGELFF. The CDR3 DNA reads TGTGCCAGCAGACGGGGCACCGGGGAGCTGTTTTTT. This rearrangement joins TRBV27 to TRBJ2-2; a possible D gene is TRBD2 (5 bases). The CDR3 extends over 12 amino acids. V was cut by 6 bases and J by 4 bases, with 6 bases left in between. Germline V gene sequence: CDR1 MNHEY, CDR2 SMNVEV (reference sequence).

The chain links TRBV28 to TRBJ1-2; 9 nucleotides align to TRBD1. The CDR3 runs to 13 residues. V dropped 3 bases and J dropped 6; count of bases not matched to a gene: 2. The germline CDR1 and CDR2 sequences are MDHEN and SYDVKM. DNA of the CDR3: TGTGCCAGCAGTTTCAGACAGGGGGATGGCTACACCTTC. It translates to CASSFRQGDGYTF.

This clone was seen a few times. This chain uses TRBV30 with TRBJ1-4; D may be TRBD1 (5 bases). Germline V CDR1 and CDR2: GTSNPN, SVGIG (reference sequence). This CDR3 is built from 17 residues. The germline V and J ends were trimmed by 5 bases and 0 bases, with 19 bases remaining between them. CDR3 sequence: CAWPPRDGNATNEKLFF. As DNA, the CDR3 is TGTGCCTGGCCACCGCGGGACGGAAACGCAACTAATGAAAAACTGTTTTTT. Variable domain in full (rest from reference TRBV30 and TRBJ1-4): SQTIHQWPATLVQPVGSPLSLECTVEGTSNPNLYWYRQAAGRGLQLLFYSVGIGQISSEVPQNLSASRPQDRQFILSSKKLLLSDSGFYLCAWPPRDGNATNEKLFFGSGTQLSVL.

This clone has a handful of counts. This chain uses TRBV2 with TRBJ1-6; possibly TRBD1 for D (6 bases). The CDR3 contains 14 residues. Germline V gene lookup returns CDR1 SNHLY and CDR2 FYNNEI. Trimming pared 4 bases from V and 7 bases from J, leaving 11 bases between. The CDR3 DNA reads as TGTGCCAGCAGTGTGAGCACAGGGAATTCACCCCTCCACTTT. It specifies CASSVSTGNSPLHF.

V usage is TRBV5-1 and J usage is TRBJ1-1; 11 nucleotides agree with TRBD1. With V trimmed by 5 bases and J by 4 bases, 4 bases remained unmatched. The CDR3 is made up of 14 amino acids. The V gene's germline CDR1 is SGHRS and CDR2 YFSETQ. The CDR3 DNA reads TGCGCCAGCAGGGGGACAGGGGGTACCACTGAAGCTTTCTTT. Its translation: CASRGTGGTTEAFF. Drawing the rest from reference TRBV5-1 and TRBJ1-1, the complete variable domain is KAGVTQTPRYLIKTRGQQVTLSCSPISGHRSVSWYQQTPGQGLQFLFEYFSETQRNKGNFPGRFSGRQFSNSRSEMNVSTLELGDSALYLCASRGTGGTTEAFFGQGTRLTVV.

A few counts support this clone. The chain uses TRBV7-3 and TRBJ1-6, with D possibly matching TRBD1 (5 bases). Germline lookup yields CDR1 SGHTA and CDR2 FQGTGA. The ends were cut back, 0 bases at V and 10 bases at J, with 10 bases in the middle. The CDR3 is 14 amino acids. The CDR3 DNA follows: TGTGCCAGCAGCTTAACGGGGCCGCAATCACCCCTCCACTTT. Its translation: CASSLTGPQSPLHF.

V gene TRBV2 combines with J gene TRBJ1-1; D might be TRBD1 (5 bases). The CDR3 spans 14 residues. Germline V gene data show CDR1 as SNHLY and CDR2 as FYNNEI. Trimming removed 6 bases from V and 1 base from J, with 12 bases in between. The CDR3 region is CASRSGLPNTEAFF. CDR3 nucleotides: TGTGCCAGCAGATCGGGACTGCCGAACACTGAAGCTTTCTTT.

This clone was found a few times. The V gene is TRBV28, the J gene TRBJ2-5; 8 bases are shared with TRBD1. Unmatched junction bases numbered 13, after V lost 6 bases and J lost 4 bases. The CDR3 covers 16 residues. Germline V lookup: CDR1 MDHEN, CDR2 SYDVKM. CDR3 sequence reads: CASSSHGQGIRETQYF. In nucleotides, the CDR3 is TGTGCCAGCAGCTCCCACGGACAGGGTATTAGAGAGACCCAGTACTTC.

The chain uses TRBV5-1 and TRBJ1-1, with 8 bases lining up with TRBD1. The CDR3 covers 14 residues. V trimming: 7 bases; J trimming: 5 bases; junction bases outside the gene matches: 10. The germline V gene has CDR1 SGHRS and CDR2 YFSETQ. The CDR3 region is CASVLQGGDTEAFF. CDR3 DNA sequence: TGCGCCAGCGTCTTACAGGGGGGAGATACTGAAGCTTTCTTT.

The J gene is TRBJ1-2, the V gene TRBV19; 7 nucleotides align to TRBD1. CDR1 LNHDA and CDR2 SQIVND come from the germline V gene (reference sequence). V lost 5 bases, J lost 8 bases, and 17 bases stayed unmatched. This CDR3 comprises 16 residues. The CDR3 sequence: CASSETGTEGGKGYTF. DNA of the CDR3: TGTGCCAGTAGTGAAACCGGGACAGAAGGGGGAAAGGGCTACACCTTC.

The gene calls are TRBV4-1 and TRBJ2-3, with 10 nucleotides matching TRBD1. CDR1 is MGHRA and CDR2 is YSYEKL in the germline V gene. The CDR3 covers 15 residues. V shed 4 bases, J shed 1 base, and the junction held 2 bases outside the gene matches. DNA for the CDR3: TGCGCCAGCAGCCTGACAGGGGGCGGCACAGATACGCAGTATTTT. This encodes CASSLTGGGTDTQYF.

The chain employs TRBV9 and TRBJ2-3; 10 bases align to TRBD2. V lost 7 bases, J lost 4 bases, and 12 bases stayed unmatched. This CDR3 is 16 amino acids long. The germline V gene has CDR1 SGDLS and CDR2 YYNGEE. The CDR3 DNA is TGTGCCAGCGGGCTCCCGGCTAGCGGGGGCCCAGATACGCAGTATTTT. It yields the protein CASGLPASGGPDTQYF.

The chain recombines TRBV10-1 with TRBJ2-5, with TRBD2 identical over 9 bases. V lost 5 bases to trimming and J lost 5 bases; unmatched junction nucleotides: 9. The length of the CDR3 is 15 residues. Germline V lookup: CDR1 WNHNN, CDR2 SYGVQD (reference sequence). CDR3 region: CASSPASGAGETQYF. As DNA, the CDR3 is TGCGCCAGCAGTCCAGCTAGCGGGGCGGGCGAGACCCAGTACTTC.

This chain connects TRBV11-2 to TRBJ1-5; 7 bases align to TRBD1. Trimming at V came to 6 bases and at J to 1 base, leaving 6 bases not matched to a gene. The CDR3 length is 15 residues. The germline V gene encodes CDR1 SGHAT and CDR2 FQNNGV. CDR3 nucleotide sequence: TGTGCCAGCAGTCTTGGGACAGCAAGCAATCAGCCCCAGCATTTT. Translation: CASSLGTASNQPQHF. The entire variable domain, with the rest obtained from reference TRBV11-2 and TRBJ1-5, is as follows: EAGVAQSPRYKIIEKRQSVAFWCNPISGHATLYWYQQILGQGPKLLIQFQNNGVVDDSQLPKDRFSAERLKGVDSTLKIQPAKLEDSAVYLCASSLGTASNQPQHFGDGTRLSIL.

This clone was observed a few times. The CDR3 sequence: CASSMGQVRNIQYF. In nucleotides, the CDR3 is TGTGCCAGTAGTATGGGTCAGGTCCGAAACATTCAGTACTTC. This chain connects TRBV19 to TRBJ2-4; D remains unclear. Trimming pared 3 bases from V and 6 bases from J, leaving 12 bases between. Germline V gives CDR1 LNHDA, CDR2 SQIVND (reference sequence). The length of the CDR3 is 14 residues.